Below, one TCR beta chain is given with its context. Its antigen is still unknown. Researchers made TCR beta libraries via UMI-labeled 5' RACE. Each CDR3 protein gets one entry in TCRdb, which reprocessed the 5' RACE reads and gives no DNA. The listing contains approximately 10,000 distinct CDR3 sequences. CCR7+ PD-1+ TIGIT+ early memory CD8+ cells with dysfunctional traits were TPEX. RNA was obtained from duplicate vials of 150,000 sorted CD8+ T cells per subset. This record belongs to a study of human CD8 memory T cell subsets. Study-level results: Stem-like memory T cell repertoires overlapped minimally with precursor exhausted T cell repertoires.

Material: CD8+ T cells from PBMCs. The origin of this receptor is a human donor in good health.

CDR3 residues: CASSSRGYTEAFF. The genes are TRBV5-8 and TRBJ1-1; TCRdb's assignment of TRBD1 cannot be checked, as there is no DNA. Per the germline V gene, CDR1 is SGHTS and CDR2 is YDEGEE. The CDR3 contains 13 residues.